These 5 T cell receptor beta chains were sequenced from one sample in a study of T cell responses to AZD1222 COVID-19 vaccine (dated by TCRdb to 2020 to 2023). Library preparation was by the immunoSEQ multiplex PCR assay. In TCRdb, the immuneACCESS table is reduced to in-frame sequences with V and J assigned. These tables do not hold every clone; where another copy was compared, an unresolved V gene accounts for under half, and the others remain unexplained. The sample contains 110,000 to 150,000 clones, about 93% of them found a single time. Around 5% of the sample rests with the top ten. What the time point label conveys for this sample: baseline before first vaccination. The specimen was peripheral blood, collected on day 0 of AZD1222 vaccination. Receptors originate from an adult in good health.

For the CDR3, the DNA is TGCGCCAGCAGTGAAGGGCGCGCGTTCTTC. Translated: CASSEGRAFF. The chain joins TRBV10-2 to TRBJ2-1; D gene ambiguous. CDR3 length equals 10 residues. Germline lookup yields CDR1 WSHSY and CDR2 SAAADI. With 3 bases removed from V and 15 bases from J, the gap between germline ends came to 9 bases.

The genes are TRBV11-3 and TRBJ2-3; 9 nucleotides agree with TRBD2. The CDR3 is 15 residues long. V lost 6 bases, J lost 0 bases, and 4 bases stayed unmatched. Per the germline V gene, CDR1 is SGHNT and CDR2 is YENEEA. The CDR3 is CASSLGTSSTDTQYF. CDR3 nucleotides: TGTGCCAGCAGTTTGGGGACTAGCAGCACAGATACGCAGTATTTT.

This chain connects TRBV20-1 to TRBJ1-4, with D tentatively TRBD1 (5 bases). With 5 bases removed from V and 8 bases from J, the gap between germline ends came to 9 bases. The CDR3 has 11 residues. Germline V gene lookup returns CDR1 DFQATT and CDR2 SNEGSKA (reference sequence). CDR3 nucleotide sequence: TGCAGTGCTGCGGAGGGGGAAAAACTGTTTTTT. It is translated as CSAAEGEKLFF.

The rearrangement joins TRBV11-1 to TRBJ2-7; maybe TRBD1 (6 bases). V was shortened by 5 bases and J by 1 base, with 15 bases between the two germline ends. This CDR3 is built from 15 residues. Germline V CDR1 and CDR2: SGHAT, FQDESV (reference sequence). The CDR3 sequence: CASSLGQYRSYEQYF. The CDR3, as DNA: TGTGCCAGCAGCCTCGGACAGTACCGTTCCTACGAGCAGTACTTC. Full variable domain (rest looked up from reference TRBV11-1 and TRBJ2-7): EAEVAQSPRYKITEKSQAVAFWCDPISGHATLYWYRQILGQGPELLVQFQDESVVDDSQLPKDRFSAERLKGVDSTLKIQPAELGDSAMYLCASSLGQYRSYEQYFGPGTRLTVT.

The rearrangement joins TRBV5-1 to TRBJ2-1; 14 positions agree with TRBD2. Germline V gene data show CDR1 as SGHRS and CDR2 as YFSETQ. V shed 4 bases and J 7 bases; nucleotides not matched to a gene: 4. CDR3 length: 15 residues. The CDR3 nucleotides read TGCGCCAGCAGCGCGGGACTAGCGGGAGTGAATGAGCAGTTCTTC. Protein sequence: CASSAGLAGVNEQFF.